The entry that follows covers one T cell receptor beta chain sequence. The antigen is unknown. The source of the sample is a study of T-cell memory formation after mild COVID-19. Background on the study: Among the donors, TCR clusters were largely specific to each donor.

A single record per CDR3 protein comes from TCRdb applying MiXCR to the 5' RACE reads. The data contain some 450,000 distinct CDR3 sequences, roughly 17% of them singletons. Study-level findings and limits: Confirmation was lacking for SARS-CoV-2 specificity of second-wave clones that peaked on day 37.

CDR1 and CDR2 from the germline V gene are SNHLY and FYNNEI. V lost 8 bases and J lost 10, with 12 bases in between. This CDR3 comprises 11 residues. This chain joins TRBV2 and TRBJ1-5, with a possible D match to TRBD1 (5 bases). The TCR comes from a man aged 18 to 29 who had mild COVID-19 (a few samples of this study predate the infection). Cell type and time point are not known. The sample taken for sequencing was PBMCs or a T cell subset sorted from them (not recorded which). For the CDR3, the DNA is TGTGCCAGCGGGACTAGGAATCCCCAGCATTTT. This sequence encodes CASGTRNPQHF.